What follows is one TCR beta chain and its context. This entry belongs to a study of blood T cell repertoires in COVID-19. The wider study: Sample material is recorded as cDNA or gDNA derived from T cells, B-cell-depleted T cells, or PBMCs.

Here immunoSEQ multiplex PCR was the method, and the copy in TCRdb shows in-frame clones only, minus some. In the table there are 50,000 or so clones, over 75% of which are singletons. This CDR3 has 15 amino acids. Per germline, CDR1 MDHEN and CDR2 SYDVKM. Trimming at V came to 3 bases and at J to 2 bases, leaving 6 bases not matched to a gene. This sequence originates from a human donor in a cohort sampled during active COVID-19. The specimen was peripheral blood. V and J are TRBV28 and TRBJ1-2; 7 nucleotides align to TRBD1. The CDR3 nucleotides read TGTGCCAGCAGTTTCCCTGACAGGGCCAACTATGGCTACACCTTC. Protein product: CASSFPDRANYGYTF.